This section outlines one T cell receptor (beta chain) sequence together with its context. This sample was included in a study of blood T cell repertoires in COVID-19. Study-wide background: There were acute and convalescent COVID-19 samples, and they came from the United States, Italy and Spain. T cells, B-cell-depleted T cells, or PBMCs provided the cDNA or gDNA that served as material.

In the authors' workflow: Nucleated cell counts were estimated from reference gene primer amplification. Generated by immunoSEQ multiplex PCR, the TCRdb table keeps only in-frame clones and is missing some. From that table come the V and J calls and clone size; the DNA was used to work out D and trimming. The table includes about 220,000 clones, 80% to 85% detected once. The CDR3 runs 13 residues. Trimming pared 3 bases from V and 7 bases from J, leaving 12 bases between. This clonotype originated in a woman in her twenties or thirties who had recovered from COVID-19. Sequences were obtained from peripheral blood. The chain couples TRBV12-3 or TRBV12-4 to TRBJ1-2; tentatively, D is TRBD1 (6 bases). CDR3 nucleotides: TGTGCCAGCAGTTTGGGGGCAGCGCTTGGCTACACCTTC. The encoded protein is CASSLGAALGYTF.